These T cell receptor beta chains were read from a single sample in a study of OX40 agonist ivuxolimab in advanced cancers. Only in-frame clones appear in the TCRdb table, and some are missing; sequencing was by immunoSEQ multiplex PCR. The sample has 40,000 to 60,000 clones, around 84% seen once. The sample here was CD4+ or CD8+ T cells sorted from blood, taken in a trial of the OX40 agonist ivuxolimab. The origin of the receptors is an adult with an advanced solid tumor such as melanoma, head and neck, liver or kidney cancer. Both conserved end residues are part of each CDR3. The D gene is left open where the match is weak. Expanded clones get a size class; other rows say once, few or many, or leave the size out.

j_gene: TRBJ2-1
abundance: NA
v_gene: TRBV7-2
d_gene: NA
CDR3aa: CASSFAGVGGSNEQFF
CDR3nt: TGTGCCAGCAGCTTCGCAGGGGTGGGAGGGAGCAATGAGCAGTTCTTC

j_gene: TRBJ1-2
abundance: NA
v_gene: TRBV6-5
d_gene: NA
CDR3aa: CASSTRGRVGYTF
CDR3nt: TGTGCCAGCAGTACGCGGGGGCGAGTTGGCTACACCTTC

j_gene: TRBJ2-3
abundance: NA
v_gene: TRBV5-4
d_gene: NA
CDR3aa: CASSRPQDTQYF
CDR3nt: TGTGCCAGCAGTCGTCCCCAGGATACGCAGTATTTT

j_gene: TRBJ1-6
abundance: NA
v_gene: TRBV18
d_gene: NA
CDR3aa: CASSPKQLSFNSPLHF
CDR3nt: TGTGCCAGCTCACCAAAACAGCTTTCATTTAATTCACCCCTCCACTTT

j_gene: TRBJ1-5
abundance: NA
v_gene: TRBV28
d_gene: NA
CDR3aa: CASSPPQGSNQPQHF
CDR3nt: TGTGCCAGCAGCCCGCCCCAGGGGAGCAATCAGCCCCAGCATTTT

j_gene: TRBJ1-4
abundance: once
v_gene: TRBV18
d_gene: NA
CDR3aa: CASSPPPGLDEKLFF
CDR3nt: TGTGCCAGCTCACCACCCCCGGGGTTGGATGAAAAACTGTTTTTT

j_gene: TRBJ2-2
abundance: NA
v_gene: TRBV5-1
d_gene: TRBD2
CDR3aa: CASSWGLAGVTGELFF
CDR3nt: TGCGCCAGCAGCTGGGGACTAGCGGGAGTCACCGGGGAGCTGTTTTTT

j_gene: TRBJ1-2
abundance: NA
v_gene: TRBV7-3
d_gene: TRBD1
CDR3aa: CASSLAGGIGYTF
CDR3nt: TGTGCCAGCAGCTTAGCAGGGGGCATTGGCTACACCTTC

j_gene: TRBJ2-1
abundance: NA
v_gene: TRBV5-4
d_gene: NA
CDR3aa: CASSLDGPSSYNEQFF
CDR3nt: TGTGCCAGCAGCTTGGATGGCCCGAGCTCCTACAATGAGCAGTTCTTC

j_gene: TRBJ2-1
abundance: NA
v_gene: TRBV5-4
d_gene: TRBD2
CDR3aa: CASSSGGGGSSYNEQFF
CDR3nt: TGTGCCAGCAGCTCTGGGGGGGGAGGGAGCTCCTACAATGAGCAGTTCTTC

j_gene: TRBJ1-1
abundance: NA
v_gene: TRBV9
d_gene: TRBD1
CDR3aa: CASSASGGYTEAFF
CDR3nt: TGTGCCAGCAGCGCCTCAGGGGGCTACACTGAAGCTTTCTTT

j_gene: TRBJ1-4
abundance: NA
v_gene: TRBV5-5
d_gene: NA
CDR3aa: CASSFPAPGEKLFF
CDR3nt: TGTGCCAGCAGCTTCCCAGCCCCCGGTGAAAAACTGTTTTTT

j_gene: TRBJ2-3
abundance: NA
v_gene: TRBV2
d_gene: NA
CDR3aa: CASTFFTDTQYF
CDR3nt: TGTGCCAGCACTTTCTTCACAGATACGCAGTATTTT

j_gene: TRBJ1-2
abundance: NA
v_gene: TRBV18
d_gene: TRBD1
CDR3aa: CASSPHPGQNYGYTF
CDR3nt: TGTGCCAGCTCACCTCACCCGGGACAGAACTATGGCTACACCTTC

j_gene: TRBJ2-3
abundance: NA
v_gene: TRBV15
d_gene: TRBD1
CDR3aa: CATSRDRGLADTQYF
CDR3nt: TGTGCCACCAGCAGGGACAGGGGGCTTGCAGATACGCAGTATTTT

j_gene: TRBJ1-1
abundance: NA
v_gene: TRBV5-6
d_gene: NA
CDR3aa: CTSSLLGQQNTEAFF
CDR3nt: TGTACCAGCAGCTTGTTAGGTCAGCAGAACACTGAAGCTTTCTTT

j_gene: TRBJ2-5
abundance: NA
v_gene: TRBV28
d_gene: NA
CDR3aa: CASSLVPEETQYF
CDR3nt: TGTGCCAGCAGTTTAGTACCCGAAGAGACCCAGTACTTC

j_gene: TRBJ2-7
abundance: few
v_gene: TRBV4-1
d_gene: TRBD2
CDR3aa: CASSQAGSGLASSYEQYF
CDR3nt: TGCGCCAGCAGCCAAGCTGGGTCCGGACTAGCGAGCTCCTACGAGCAGTACTTC

j_gene: TRBJ2-7
abundance: NA
v_gene: TRBV28
d_gene: TRBD2
CDR3aa: CASRPPGTSYEQYF
CDR3nt: TGTGCCAGCAGGCCTCCCGGGACTAGCTACGAGCAGTACTTC

j_gene: TRBJ1-1
abundance: NA
v_gene: TRBV28
d_gene: NA
CDR3aa: CASGYPGIRSTEAFF
CDR3nt: TGTGCCAGCGGATACCCGGGGATTAGGAGCACTGAAGCTTTCTTT

j_gene: TRBJ2-3
abundance: few
v_gene: TRBV4-1
d_gene: NA
CDR3aa: CASSHQSLASTDTQYF
CDR3nt: TGCGCCAGCAGCCACCAAAGTCTGGCTAGCACAGATACGCAGTATTTT

j_gene: TRBJ2-7
abundance: NA
v_gene: TRBV28
d_gene: NA
CDR3aa: CASSLGYEQYF
CDR3nt: TGTGCCAGCAGTTTGGGGTACGAGCAGTACTTC

j_gene: TRBJ2-2
abundance: NA
v_gene: TRBV5-4
d_gene: NA
CDR3aa: CASSWALANTGELFF
CDR3nt: TGTGCCAGCAGCTGGGCCCTAGCGAACACCGGGGAGCTGTTTTTT

j_gene: TRBJ1-1
abundance: NA
v_gene: TRBV6-5
d_gene: NA
CDR3aa: CASSYSGQFEAFF
CDR3nt: TGTGCCAGCAGTTACTCCGGACAGTTTGAAGCTTTCTTT

j_gene: TRBJ2-7
abundance: NA
v_gene: TRBV9
d_gene: TRBD1
CDR3aa: CASARQGVAYEQYF
CDR3nt: TGTGCCAGCGCCCGACAGGGGGTGGCCTACGAGCAGTACTTC

j_gene: TRBJ2-7
abundance: NA
v_gene: TRBV9
d_gene: NA
CDR3aa: CASSVRGDYEQYF
CDR3nt: TGTGCCAGCAGCGTCCGGGGAGACTACGAGCAGTACTTC

j_gene: TRBJ1-4
abundance: NA
v_gene: TRBV9
d_gene: NA
CDR3aa: CASSVEGSTLEKLFF
CDR3nt: TGTGCCAGCAGCGTAGAGGGCAGTACCTTAGAAAAACTGTTTTTT

j_gene: TRBJ2-7
abundance: NA
v_gene: TRBV28
d_gene: NA
CDR3aa: CASSRYEQYF
CDR3nt: TGTGCCAGCAGCCGCTACGAGCAGTACTTC

j_gene: TRBJ2-1
abundance: NA
v_gene: TRBV6-5
d_gene: TRBD2
CDR3aa: CAVRRESYNEQFF
CDR3nt: TGTGCCGTGAGGCGGGAGTCCTACAATGAGCAGTTCTTC

j_gene: TRBJ2-5
abundance: NA
v_gene: TRBV9
d_gene: NA
CDR3aa: CASNPGPAAETQYF
CDR3nt: TGTGCCAGCAACCCCGGCCCGGCCGCGGAGACCCAGTACTTC

j_gene: TRBJ2-3
abundance: once
v_gene: TRBV6-5
d_gene: NA
CDR3aa: CASSYSAGSGGDTQYF
CDR3nt: TGTGCCAGCAGTTACTCGGCGGGGTCTGGTGGGGATACGCAGTATTTT

j_gene: TRBJ2-7
abundance: NA
v_gene: TRBV28
d_gene: TRBD2
CDR3aa: CASSPGLESTYEQYF
CDR3nt: TGTGCCAGCAGTCCAGGACTAGAGTCTACCTACGAGCAGTACTTC

j_gene: TRBJ2-7
abundance: NA
v_gene: TRBV6-6
d_gene: NA
CDR3aa: CASTFKPPYEQYF
CDR3nt: TGTGCCAGCACTTTTAAACCCCCCTACGAGCAGTACTTC

j_gene: TRBJ2-1
abundance: once
v_gene: TRBV10-3
d_gene: TRBD1
CDR3aa: CAATGNNEQFF
CDR3nt: TGTGCCGCGACAGGGAACAATGAGCAGTTCTTC

j_gene: TRBJ2-5
abundance: NA
v_gene: TRBV5-6
d_gene: NA
CDR3aa: CASSLVGQQETQYF
CDR3nt: TGTGCCAGCAGCTTGGTTGGGCAGCAAGAGACCCAGTACTTC

j_gene: TRBJ2-1
abundance: NA
v_gene: TRBV7-9
d_gene: NA
CDR3aa: CASSMGASNEQFF
CDR3nt: TGTGCCAGCAGCATGGGGGCGTCCAATGAGCAGTTCTTC

j_gene: TRBJ2-7
abundance: once
v_gene: TRBV15
d_gene: NA
CDR3aa: CATSRDSGNSYEQYF
CDR3nt: TGTGCCACCAGCAGAGATAGCGGAAACTCCTACGAGCAGTACTTC

j_gene: TRBJ2-2
abundance: once
v_gene: TRBV10-1
d_gene: NA
CDR3aa: CASSDGSYTGELFF
CDR3nt: TGCGCCAGCAGTGATGGTTCCTACACCGGGGAGCTGTTTTTT

j_gene: TRBJ2-7
abundance: NA
v_gene: TRBV7-9
d_gene: NA
CDR3aa: CASSPGRPEQYF
CDR3nt: TGTGCCAGCAGCCCCGGACGCCCAGAGCAGTACTTC

j_gene: TRBJ2-5
abundance: once
v_gene: TRBV5-5
d_gene: NA
CDR3aa: CASSLGQNFQETQYF
CDR3nt: TGTGCCAGCAGCTTGGGGCAGAACTTCCAAGAGACCCAGTACTTC

j_gene: TRBJ1-6
abundance: NA
v_gene: TRBV27
d_gene: NA
CDR3aa: CASSSRTANSPLHF
CDR3nt: TGTGCCAGCAGTTCCCGGACAGCCAATTCACCCCTCCACTTT

j_gene: TRBJ1-1
abundance: medium-sized
v_gene: TRBV7-3
d_gene: TRBD1
CDR3aa: CASSPGTALEAFF
CDR3nt: TGTGCCAGCAGCCCGGGGACAGCCCTTGAAGCTTTCTTT